This TCR beta chain is from a study of blood T cell repertoires in COVID-19 (dated by TCRdb to 2020 to 2022). Describing the broader study: The collaborator samples originated in the United States, Italy and Spain and spanned the acute and convalescent phases of COVID-19. Sample metadata almost always included a de-identified subject ID, COVID-19 status, age in years and sex. Where available, HLA class I and class II types were taken from metadata supplied by the sample provider and were not determined by assay-based typing. The samples were drawn from two sources: the first 160 participants of the ongoing ImmuneRACE study, and over 1,000 subjects contributed by 6 global collaborators. The dataset comprised deeply sampled blood TCRbeta repertoires from subjects exposed to, actively infected with, or recovered from COVID-19. The material from the prospective study consisted of cDNA or gDNA derived from T cells, B-cell-depleted T cells, or PBMCs. The repertoires were made available in a free public database intended to serve as a resource for research on the immune response to SARS-CoV-2. Broad study findings and their caveats: How much clinical and demographic metadata was included differed by source and by participant, and the metadata was provided uncurated.

The immunoSEQ Assay, a bias-controlled multiplex PCR, was used to amplify TCRbeta CDR3 regions from genomic DNA. In the paper's pipeline: Nucleated cell counts per sample were estimated from amplification of reference gene primers within the assay. Sequence reads were collapsed and filtered to measure the absolute abundance of every unique TCRbeta CDR3 rearrangement. For each sample, productive Simpson clonality was calculated as the square root of Simpson's diversity index over productive rearrangements. Not all clones reach the TCRdb copy of this immuneACCESS table, which keeps in-frame sequences only. Checked studies attribute under half of the gap to unresolved V genes and leave the rest unexplained. V, J and clone size are those of that table, while D and trimming were read from the DNA. The sample profile shows 650,000 to 800,000 clones; more than 80% of them were found once. Roughly 0.25% of the sample rests with the top ten.

The collaborating institutions used their own protocols to collect whole blood in K2EDTA tubes. Collaborator samples were shipped for TCRbeta analysis as frozen whole blood, isolated PBMCs, or DNA extracted from either sample type. The CDR3 goes from the cysteine to the phenylalanine over 15 residues. This entry keeps only the CDR3 DNA: 45 bases, framed from base 1. The germline V gene (reference sequence) yields GTSNPN for CDR1 and SVGIG for CDR2. V was cut back by 6 bases and J by 8 bases, leaving a gap of 25 bases between them. Remarks on this clone: This receptor's antigen is unknown. No much larger clone exists at a distance of one base, and base qualities are not known.

The clonotype originates from a woman under 30 with acute or convalescent COVID-19. The chain links TRBV30 with TRBJ1-2, with the D segment identity uncertain. Sequenced: peripheral blood. Here the CDR3 is given as CACPPVQANTLGYTF. The nucleotide sequence reads TGTGCCTGCCCACCAGTTCAGGCTAATACCTTAGGCTACACCTTC. Outside the CDR3, residues come from the reference TRBV30 and TRBJ1-2 proteins, so the full variable domain is: SQTIHQWPATLVQPVGSPLSLECTVEGTSNPNLYWYRQAAGRGLQLLFYSVGIGQISSEVPQNLSASRPQDRQFILSSKKLLLSDSGFYLCACPPVQANTLGYTFGSGTRLTVV.